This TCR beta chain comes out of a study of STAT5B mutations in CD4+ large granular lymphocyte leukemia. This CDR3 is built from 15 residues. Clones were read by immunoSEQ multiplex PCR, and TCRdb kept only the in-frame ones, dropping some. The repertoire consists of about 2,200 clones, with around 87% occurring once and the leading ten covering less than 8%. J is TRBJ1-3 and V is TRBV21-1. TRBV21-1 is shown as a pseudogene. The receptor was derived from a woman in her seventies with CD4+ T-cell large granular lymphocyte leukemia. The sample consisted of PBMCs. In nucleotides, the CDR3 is TGTGCCAGCAGCAAAGCTGGGGAATGCGGGAACACCATATATTTT. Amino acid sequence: CASSKAGECGNTIYF.